This T cell receptor beta chain was captured by sequencing in a study of blood T cell repertoires in COVID-19. The method was immunoSEQ multiplex PCR; TCRdb's version includes in-frame clones alone and lacks a portion of them. The sample has about 220,000 clones; 65% to 90% are singletons. The sample was peripheral blood. This sequence was found in a man in his fifties or sixties with active or convalescent COVID-19.

This CDR3 reads CASRAGRTGETQYF. CDR3 DNA sequence: TGTGCCAGCAGGGCTGGGCGTACAGGGGAGACCCAGTACTTC. The chain is built from TRBV2 and TRBJ2-5, with D maybe TRBD1 (6 bases). V was shortened by 6 bases and J by 5 bases, with 16 bases between the two germline ends. Germline-derived CDR1 and CDR2 are SNHLY and FYNNEI. The CDR3 runs to 14 residues. Drawing the rest from reference TRBV2 and TRBJ2-5, the complete variable domain is EPEVTQTPSHQVTQMGQEVILRCVPISNHLYFYWYRQILGQKVEFLVSFYNNEISEKSEIFDDQFSVERPDGSNFTLKIRSTKLEDSAMYFCASRAGRTGETQYFGPGTRLLVL.